This T cell receptor beta chain was recorded in a study of OX40 agonist ivuxolimab in advanced cancers. Study at large: Age averaged about 62 years (range roughly 23 to 79), and roughly 82% were male. Among those treated, three patients had partial responses, one with hepatocellular carcinoma and two with cutaneous melanoma. General study results and limits: Mean expanded clone counts were higher in CD8+ than CD4+ T cells.

Sequencing used immunoSEQ multiplex PCR; TCRdb keeps in-frame clones, though not all of them. The table records roughly 97,000 clones, approximately 90% of them present only once. Germline values: CDR1 SGHTA, CDR2 FQGNSA. The V segment lost 4 bases and the J segment 7 bases; nucleotides outside the gene matches: 5. This CDR3 has 13 residues. Comment on this clone: Its matching antigen is unknown.

The source material was CD4+ or CD8+ T cells sorted from blood, sampled in a trial of the OX40 agonist ivuxolimab. The chain has TRBV7-2 and TRBJ2-5, with TRBD2 identical over 8 bases. This TCR came from an adult with an advanced solid tumor such as melanoma, head and neck, liver or kidney cancer. CDR3 coding DNA: TGTGCCAGCAGCTCCGGGGGGGCAAGGACCCAGTACTTC. It translates to CASSSGGARTQYF.